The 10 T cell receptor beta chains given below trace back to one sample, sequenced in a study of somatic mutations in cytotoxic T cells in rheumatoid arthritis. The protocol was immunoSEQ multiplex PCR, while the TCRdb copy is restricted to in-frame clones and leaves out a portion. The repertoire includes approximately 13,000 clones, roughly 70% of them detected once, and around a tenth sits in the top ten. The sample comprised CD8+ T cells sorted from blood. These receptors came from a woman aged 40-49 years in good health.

The chain's CDR3 is CASSALQGWTEAFF. For the CDR3, the DNA is TGTGCCAGCAGTGCCTTACAGGGATGGACTGAAGCTTTCTTT. The chain carries TRBV28 and TRBJ1-1, with D tentatively TRBD1 (6 bases). The CDR3 runs 14 residues. Per germline, CDR1 MDHEN and CDR2 SYDVKM. The germline V and J ends were trimmed by 5 bases and 5 bases, with 15 bases remaining between them.

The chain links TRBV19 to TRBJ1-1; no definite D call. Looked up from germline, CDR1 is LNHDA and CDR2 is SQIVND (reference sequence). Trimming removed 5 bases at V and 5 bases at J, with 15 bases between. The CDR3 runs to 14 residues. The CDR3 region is CASSPAFEGTEAFF. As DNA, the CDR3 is TGTGCCAGTAGTCCCGCCTTCGAGGGTACTGAAGCTTTCTTT.

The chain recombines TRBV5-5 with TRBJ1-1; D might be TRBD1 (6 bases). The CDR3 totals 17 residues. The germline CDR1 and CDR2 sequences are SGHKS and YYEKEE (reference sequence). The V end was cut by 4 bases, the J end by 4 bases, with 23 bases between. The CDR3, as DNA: TGTGCCAGCAGCCCCACTGGAGGTTGGACAGAAGGCACTGAAGCTTTCTTT. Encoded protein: CASSPTGGWTEGTEAFF.

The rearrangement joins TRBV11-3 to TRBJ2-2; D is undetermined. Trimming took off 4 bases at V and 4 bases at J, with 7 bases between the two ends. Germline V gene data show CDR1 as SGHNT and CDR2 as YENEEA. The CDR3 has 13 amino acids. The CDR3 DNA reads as TGTGCCAGCAGCTCCCAACCCACCGGGGAGCTGTTTTTT. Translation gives CASSSQPTGELFF.

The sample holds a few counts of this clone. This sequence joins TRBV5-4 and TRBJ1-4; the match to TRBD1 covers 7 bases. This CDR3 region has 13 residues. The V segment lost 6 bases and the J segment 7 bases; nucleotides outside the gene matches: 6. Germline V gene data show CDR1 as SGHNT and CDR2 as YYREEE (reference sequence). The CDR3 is CASKEGAREKLFF. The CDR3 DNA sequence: TGTGCCAGCAAAGAGGGGGCGCGTGAAAAACTGTTTTTT.

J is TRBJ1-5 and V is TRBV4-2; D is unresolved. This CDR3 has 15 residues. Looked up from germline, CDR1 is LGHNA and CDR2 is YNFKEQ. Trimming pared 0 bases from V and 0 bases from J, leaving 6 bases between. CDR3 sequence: CASSQDRYSNQPQHF. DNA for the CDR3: TGTGCCAGCAGCCAAGACAGGTATAGCAATCAGCCCCAGCATTTT.

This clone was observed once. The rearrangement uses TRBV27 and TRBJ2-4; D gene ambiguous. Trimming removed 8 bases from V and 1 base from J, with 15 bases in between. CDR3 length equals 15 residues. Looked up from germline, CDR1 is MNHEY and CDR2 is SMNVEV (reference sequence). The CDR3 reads CASGGPGIAKNIQYF. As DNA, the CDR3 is TGTGCCAGCGGTGGGCCAGGTATTGCCAAAAACATTCAGTACTTC.

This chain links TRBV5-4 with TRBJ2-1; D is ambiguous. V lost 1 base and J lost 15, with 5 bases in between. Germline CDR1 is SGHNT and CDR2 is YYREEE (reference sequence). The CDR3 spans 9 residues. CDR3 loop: CASSLLGFF. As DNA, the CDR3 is TGTGCCAGCAGCTTGCTGGGGTTCTTC. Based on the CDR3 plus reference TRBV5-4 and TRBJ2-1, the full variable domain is ETGVTQSPTHLIKTRGQQVTLRCSSQSGHNTVSWYQQALGQGPQFIFQYYREEENGRGNFPPRFSGLQFPNYSSELNVNALELDDSALYLCASSLLGFFGPGTRLTVL.

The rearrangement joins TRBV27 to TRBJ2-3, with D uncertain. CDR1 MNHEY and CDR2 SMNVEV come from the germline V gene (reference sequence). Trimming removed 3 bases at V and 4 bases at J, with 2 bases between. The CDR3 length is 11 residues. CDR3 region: CASSFADTQYF. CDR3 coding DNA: TGTGCCAGCAGTTTCGCAGATACGCAGTATTTT.

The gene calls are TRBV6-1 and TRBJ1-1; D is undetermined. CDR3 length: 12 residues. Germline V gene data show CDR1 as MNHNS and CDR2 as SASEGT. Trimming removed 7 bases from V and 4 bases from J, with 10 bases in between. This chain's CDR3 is CASKLWGTEAFF. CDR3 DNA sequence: TGTGCCAGCAAACTCTGGGGCACTGAAGCTTTCTTT.